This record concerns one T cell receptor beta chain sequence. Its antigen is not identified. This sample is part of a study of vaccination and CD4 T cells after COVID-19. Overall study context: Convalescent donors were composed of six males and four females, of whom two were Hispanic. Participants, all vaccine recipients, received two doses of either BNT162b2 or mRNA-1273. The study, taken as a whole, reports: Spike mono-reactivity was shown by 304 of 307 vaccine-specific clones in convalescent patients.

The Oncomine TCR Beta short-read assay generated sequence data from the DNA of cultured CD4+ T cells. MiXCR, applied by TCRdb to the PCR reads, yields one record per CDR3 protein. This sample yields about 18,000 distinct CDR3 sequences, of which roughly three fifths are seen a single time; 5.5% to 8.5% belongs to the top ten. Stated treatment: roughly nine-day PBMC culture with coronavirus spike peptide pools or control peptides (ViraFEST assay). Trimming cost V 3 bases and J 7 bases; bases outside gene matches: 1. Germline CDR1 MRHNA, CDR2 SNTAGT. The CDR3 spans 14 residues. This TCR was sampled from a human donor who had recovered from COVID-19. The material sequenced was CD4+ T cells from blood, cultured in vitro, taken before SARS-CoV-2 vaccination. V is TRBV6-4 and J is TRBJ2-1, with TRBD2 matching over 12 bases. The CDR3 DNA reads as TGTGCCAGCAGTGAAGGGACTAGCGGGAATGAGCAGTTCTTC. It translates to CASSEGTSGNEQFF.